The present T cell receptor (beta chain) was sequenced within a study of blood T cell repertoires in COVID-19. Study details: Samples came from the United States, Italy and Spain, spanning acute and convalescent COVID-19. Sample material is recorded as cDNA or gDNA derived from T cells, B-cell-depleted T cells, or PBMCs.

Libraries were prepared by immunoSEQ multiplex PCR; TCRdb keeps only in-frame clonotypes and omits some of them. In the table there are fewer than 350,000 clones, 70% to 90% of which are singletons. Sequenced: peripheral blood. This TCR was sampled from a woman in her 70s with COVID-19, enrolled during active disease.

DNA for the CDR3: TGCGCCAGCAGTCTAGCGGCAGACAATGAGCAGTTCTTC. This gives the protein CASSLAADNEQFF. The chain joins TRBV10-1 to TRBJ2-1, with TRBD2 identical over 7 bases. The junction had 3 bases not matched to a gene; V was cut back by 5 bases and J by 5 bases. The length of the CDR3 is 13 residues. CDR1 and CDR2 from the germline V gene are WNHNN and SYGVQD (reference sequence).